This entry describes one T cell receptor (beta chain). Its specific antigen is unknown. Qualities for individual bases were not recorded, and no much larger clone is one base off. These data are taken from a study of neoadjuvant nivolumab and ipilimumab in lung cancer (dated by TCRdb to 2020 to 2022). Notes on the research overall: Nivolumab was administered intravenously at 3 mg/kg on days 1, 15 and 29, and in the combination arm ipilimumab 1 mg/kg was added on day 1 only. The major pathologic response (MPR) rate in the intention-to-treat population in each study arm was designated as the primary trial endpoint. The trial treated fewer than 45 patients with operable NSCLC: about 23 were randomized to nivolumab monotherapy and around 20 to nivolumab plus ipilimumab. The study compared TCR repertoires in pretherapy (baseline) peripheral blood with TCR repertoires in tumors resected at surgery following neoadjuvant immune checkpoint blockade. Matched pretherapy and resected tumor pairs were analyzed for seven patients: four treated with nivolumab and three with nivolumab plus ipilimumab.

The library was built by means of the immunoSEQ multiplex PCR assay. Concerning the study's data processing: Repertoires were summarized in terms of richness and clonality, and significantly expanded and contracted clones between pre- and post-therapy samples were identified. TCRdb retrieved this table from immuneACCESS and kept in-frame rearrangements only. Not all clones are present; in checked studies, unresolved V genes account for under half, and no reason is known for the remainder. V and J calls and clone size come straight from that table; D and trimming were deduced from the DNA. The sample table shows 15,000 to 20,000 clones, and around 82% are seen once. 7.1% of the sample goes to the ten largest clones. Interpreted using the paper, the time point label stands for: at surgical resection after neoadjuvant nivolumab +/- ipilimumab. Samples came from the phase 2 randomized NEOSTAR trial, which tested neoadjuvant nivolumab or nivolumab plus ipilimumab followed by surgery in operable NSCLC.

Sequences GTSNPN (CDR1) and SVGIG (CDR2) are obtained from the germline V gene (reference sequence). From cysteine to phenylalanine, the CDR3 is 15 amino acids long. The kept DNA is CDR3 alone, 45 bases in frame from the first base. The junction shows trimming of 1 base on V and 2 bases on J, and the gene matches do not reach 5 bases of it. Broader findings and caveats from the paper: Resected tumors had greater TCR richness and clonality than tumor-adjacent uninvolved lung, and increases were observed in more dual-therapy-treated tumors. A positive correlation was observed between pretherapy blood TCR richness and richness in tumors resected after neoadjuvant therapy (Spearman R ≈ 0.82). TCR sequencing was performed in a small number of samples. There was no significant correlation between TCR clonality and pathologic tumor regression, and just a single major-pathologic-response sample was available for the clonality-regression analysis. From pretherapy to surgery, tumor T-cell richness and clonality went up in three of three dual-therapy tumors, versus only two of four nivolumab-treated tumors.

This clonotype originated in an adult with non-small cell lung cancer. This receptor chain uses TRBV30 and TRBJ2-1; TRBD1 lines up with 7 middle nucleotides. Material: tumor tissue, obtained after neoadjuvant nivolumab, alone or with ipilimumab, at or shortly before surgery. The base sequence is TGTGCCTGGAGTGGATACACAGGGGCCTACAATGAGCAGTTCTTC. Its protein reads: CAWSGYTGAYNEQFF. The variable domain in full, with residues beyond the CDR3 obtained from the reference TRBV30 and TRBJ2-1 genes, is SQTIHQWPATLVQPVGSPLSLECTVEGTSNPNLYWYRQAAGRGLQLLFYSVGIGQISSEVPQNLSASRPQDRQFILSSKKLLLSDSGFYLCAWSGYTGAYNEQFFGPGTRLTVL.